This entry concerns a single TCR beta chain. The sample belongs to a study of blood T cell repertoires in COVID-19. Across the whole study: The cDNA or gDNA used as material had been derived from T cells, B-cell-depleted T cells, or PBMCs.

In the original workflow: Reference gene primers were amplified, and this amplification served to estimate nucleated cell counts. The repertoire was sequenced with immunoSEQ multiplex PCR; TCRdb's copy has only in-frame clones and lacks some. The V and J calls and the clone size are those of that table, but D and trimming were determined from the DNA. The repertoire holds fewer than 300,000 clones, with 87% as singletons. The CDR3 has 14 residues. The V gene lost 5 bases and the J gene lost 5 bases, with 13 bases spanning the gap. Germline values: CDR1 SNHLY, CDR2 FYNNEI. The sample consisted of peripheral blood. The origin of this receptor is a woman aged 45-65 years with acute or convalescent COVID-19. The chain employs TRBV2 and TRBJ1-5; maybe TRBD1 (6 bases). The CDR3: CASSTDRQHQPQHF. In DNA, the CDR3 is TGTGCCAGCAGTACCGACAGGCAGCATCAGCCCCAGCATTTT.